This T cell receptor beta chain was found in a study of cytomegalovirus exposure and HLA in healthy donors. In the PCR, 60 Vbeta and 13 Jbeta primers were used. Here immunoSEQ multiplex PCR was the method, and the copy in TCRdb shows in-frame clones only, minus some. The repertoire holds 180,000 or so clones, 9.5% seen once, with roughly 1.3% in the top ten. The table lists this clone with a few counts. What it binds is unknown. The sample contains more than one DNA sequence encoding this CDR3. Study-wide findings and caveats: One variant, a missense change in DCLRE1C, was linked in a later analysis to TCR beta V- and J-gene trimming.

Germline V gene sequence: CDR1 SGHRS, CDR2 YFSETQ. Trimming left V 4 bases short and J 2 bases short, with 11 bases between. The CDR3 sequence is 14 residues long. The sequenced material came from PBMCs. The sequence was obtained from a woman aged 30 to 39 in good health and CMV-seropositive. This sequence joins TRBV5-1 and TRBJ2-3; perhaps TRBD1 as D (5 bases). CDR3 sequence: CASSRDRVTDTQYF. CDR3 bases: TGCGCCAGCAGCCGCGACAGAGTCACAGATACGCAGTATTTT.